These 25 T cell receptor beta chains came from one sample sequenced in a study of Graves' ophthalmopathy and Graves' hyperthyroidism. Transcripts of RNA were the source for amplifying TCR beta CDR3 regions. A first-round RT-PCR used HTBI primers, followed by a second-round multiplex PCR. TCRdb used MiXCR to reprocess the multiplex PCR reads, holding one entry per CDR3 protein. The sample consists of more than 1,000,000 distinct CDR3 sequences, less than 45% of them appearing once. Sample: peripheral blood or thyroid tissue (not recorded which). These receptors all come from an adult man with Graves' hyperthyroidism.

V gene TRBV19 combines with J gene TRBJ1-1, with TRBD1 as a possible D gene (6 bases). V was clipped by 7 bases and J by 2 bases, with 14 bases between them. CDR1 is LNHDA, CDR2 SQIVND, per germline (reference sequence). CDR3 length equals 14 residues. CDR3 DNA sequence: TGTGCCAGTACCACGACAGGAGGCAACACTGAAGCTTTCTTT. Its translation is CASTTTGGNTEAFF.

The chain employs TRBV15 and TRBJ2-5; TRBD2 is a possible D gene (5 bases). CDR1 and CDR2 (germline): LNHNV, YYDKDF (reference sequence). CDR3 size: 13 residues. Trimming shortened V by 4 bases and J by 2 bases, and 8 bases separated the two germline ends. This chain's CDR3 is CATSNRGQETQYF. The CDR3 DNA reads as TGTGCCACCAGCAACCGGGGTCAAGAGACCCAGTACTTC.

Only a few counts were recorded for this clonotype. The chain employs TRBV5-6 and TRBJ1-6; D is uncertain. The CDR3 is 14 residues long. Trimming removed 4 bases from V and 7 bases from J, with 12 bases in between. The germline V gene encodes CDR1 SGHDT and CDR2 YYEEEE. CDR3 in amino acids: CASSPRLGNSPLHF. In nucleotides, the CDR3 is TGTGCCAGCAGCCCGAGATTGGGGAATTCACCCCTCCACTTT.

This clonotype was seen a handful of times. V and J are TRBV14 and TRBJ1-1; D is undetermined. Germline CDR1 reads SGHDN; CDR2 reads FVKESK. V was trimmed by 2 bases and J by 4 bases, leaving 11 bases between them. CDR3 size: 14 residues. CDR3 in amino acids: CASSQSPTATEAFF. The CDR3 DNA sequence: TGTGCCAGCAGCCAATCCCCAACCGCCACTGAAGCTTTCTTT.

The chain has TRBV27 and TRBJ1-1, with a possible D match to TRBD1 (5 bases). Germline V gene data show CDR1 as MNHEY and CDR2 as SMNVEV (reference sequence). The CDR3 has 15 amino acids. Trimming stripped 1 base from V and 1 base from J, with 10 bases between. CDR3 in DNA: TGTGCCAGCAGTTTATATACAGGCTCGAACACTGAAGCTTTCTTT. Residues: CASSLYTGSNTEAFF.

This clonotype was seen at least ten times. CDR3 in amino acids: CASSPTQGPQETQYF. CDR3 bases: TGTGCCAGCAGCCCTACCCAGGGTCCCCAAGAGACCCAGTACTTC. The chain is built from TRBV7-3 and TRBJ2-5; D possibly corresponds to TRBD1 (5 bases). The CDR3 is 15 residues long. Trimming took off 5 bases at V and 1 base at J, with 14 bases between the two ends. Per the germline V gene, CDR1 is SGHTA and CDR2 is FQGTGA.

About this clonotype itself: Possible read error: a much larger clone is one base away. The rearrangement uses TRBV9 and TRBJ1-6; D is ambiguous. V was trimmed by 0 bases and J by 7 bases, leaving 17 bases between them. This CDR3 has 17 amino acids. CDR1 is SGDLS and CDR2 is YYNGEE in the germline V gene. In nucleotides, the CDR3 is TGTGCCAGCAGCGTAGATCCAGTGGTCAACTGGAATTCACCCCTCCACTTT. Translation: CASSVDPVVNWNSPLHF.

The chain uses TRBV4-3 and TRBJ2-7; 8 bases match TRBD1. Losses at the gene ends were 0 bases for V and 1 base for J; bases not matched to a gene: 5. The CDR3 runs to 16 residues. Germline V lookup: CDR1 LGHNA, CDR2 YSLEER. The CDR3 here is CASSQDQNRGSYEQYF. CDR3 DNA sequence: TGCGCCAGCAGCCAAGATCAGAACAGGGGGTCCTACGAGCAGTACTTC.

This CDR3 is CASSLGLGMSKNIQYF. The CDR3 DNA reads as TGTGCCAGCAGCTTGGGACTAGGAATGTCCAAAAACATTCAGTACTTC. The chain employs TRBV7-9 and TRBJ2-4; 8 bases map to TRBD2. Germline V gene sequence: CDR1 SEHNR, CDR2 FQNEAQ (reference sequence). The CDR3 consists of 16 residues. The ends lost 3 bases at V and 2 bases at J; junction bases unmatched: 6.

The chain links TRBV11-2 to TRBJ2-7; TRBD2 matches 14 bases. V lost 5 bases to trimming and J lost 6 bases; unmatched junction nucleotides: 6. The CDR3 sequence is 15 residues long. Per the germline V gene, CDR1 is SGHAT and CDR2 is FQNNGV. As DNA, the CDR3 is TGTGCCAGCAGCCTGGGGACTAGCGGGAGTCCCGAGCAGTACTTC. Protein product: CASSLGTSGSPEQYF.

This clonotype was observed at least ten times. V usage is TRBV7-2 and J usage is TRBJ2-5; TRBD1 aligns across 7 bases. V dropped 6 bases and J dropped 5; count of bases not matched to a gene: 6. The CDR3 length is 13 residues. CDR1 SGHTA and CDR2 FQGNSA come from the germline V gene. CDR3 sequence reads: CASSPTGLETQYF. The CDR3 DNA is TGTGCCAGCAGTCCGACAGGGTTGGAGACCCAGTACTTC.

This sequence joins TRBV2 and TRBJ1-2, with 9 bases matching TRBD1. Germline V gives CDR1 SNHLY, CDR2 FYNNEI. V was clipped by 8 bases and J by 2 bases; unmatched bases: 6. This CDR3 is built from 14 residues. CDR3 protein: CASLGQGGNYGYTF. The CDR3 DNA reads TGTGCCAGCTTGGGACAGGGAGGGAACTATGGCTACACCTTC.

The V gene is TRBV19, the J gene TRBJ1-5, with D tentatively TRBD1 (5 bases). V lost 8 bases and J lost 7, with 12 bases in between. The germline V gene encodes CDR1 LNHDA and CDR2 SQIVND (reference sequence). The CDR3 is 12 residues long. The CDR3 spells CASGNRGQPQHF. For the CDR3, the DNA is TGTGCCAGTGGCAACCGGGGCCAGCCCCAGCATTTT.

This clonotype was observed a handful of times. The J gene is TRBJ1-6, the V gene TRBV19; 7 positions match TRBD1. After removal of 5 bases from V and 10 bases from J, the junction contained 8 bases not matched to a gene. The germline V gene encodes CDR1 LNHDA and CDR2 SQIVND (reference sequence). CDR3 length equals 14 residues. The CDR3 nucleotides read TGTGCCAGTAGTGCCTACAGGGGTGGCTCACCCCTCCACTTT. Its protein is CASSAYRGGSPLHF.

About this clonotype itself: A much larger clonotype is one base distant, so this may be a read error. In DNA form, the CDR3 reads TGTGCCAGCAGCCAAGATTGGAGAGACACTGAAGCTTTCTTT. It specifies CASSQDWRDTEAFF. The V gene is TRBV14, the J gene TRBJ1-1; D gene uncertain. This CDR3 has 14 amino acids. Germline CDR1 SGHDN, CDR2 FVKESK. V was cut by 0 bases and J by 3 bases, with 8 bases left in between.

There are a few counts of this clonotype. This chain connects TRBV7-9 to TRBJ2-7; 14 nucleotides match TRBD2. Germline V lookup: CDR1 SEHNR, CDR2 FQNEAQ (reference sequence). The CDR3 spans 16 residues. The junction had 7 bases not matched to a gene; V was cut back by 5 bases and J by 4 bases. In DNA form, the CDR3 reads TGTGCCAGCAGCACCCGACTAGCGGGAGGGTGGTACGAGCAGTACTTC. Protein product: CASSTRLAGGWYEQYF.

The chain is built from TRBV25-1 and TRBJ1-2; D is uncertain. The CDR3 is 13 residues long. The germline V gene encodes CDR1 MGHDK and CDR2 SYGVNS. The V gene lost 3 bases and the J gene lost 4 bases, with 9 bases spanning the gap. CDR3 sequence reads: CASSDLASYGYTF. The CDR3 DNA reads as TGTGCCAGCAGTGACCTGGCTTCCTATGGCTACACCTTC.

This chain connects TRBV7-9 to TRBJ2-5; 7 bases agree with TRBD2. The CDR3 is made up of 17 amino acids. The J segment lost 0 bases and the V segment lost 1 base, leaving 8 bases of the junction unmatched. CDR1 is SEHNR, CDR2 FQNEAQ, per germline (reference sequence). This CDR3 reads CASSLGTSTTYQETQYF. The CDR3 bases are TGTGCCAGCAGCTTAGGGACTAGTACCACCTACCAAGAGACCCAGTACTTC.

V is TRBV10-2 and J is TRBJ1-4; no clear D. V lost 8 bases and J lost 5, with 18 bases in between. The CDR3 length is 15 residues. CDR1 and CDR2 from the germline V gene are WSHSY and SAAADI. CDR3 amino acids: CASSDVSGRNEKLFF. The DNA of the CDR3 is TGCGCCAGCTCGGATGTCTCCGGCAGGAATGAAAAACTGTTTTTT.

This clonotype was counted only a few times. The chain recombines TRBV7-2 with TRBJ2-7; 9 positions match TRBD1. The V gene end was trimmed by 3 bases and the J gene end by 3 bases; junction bases not matched to a gene: 9. Germline lookup yields CDR1 SGHTA and CDR2 FQGNSA. The CDR3 totals 16 residues. The CDR3 nucleotides read TGTGCCAGCAGCTTCACTACCGGGACAGGGAACTACGAGCAGTACTTC. Protein: CASSFTTGTGNYEQYF.

With respect to this clonotype: A much larger clone sits a single nucleotide away, making a read error possible. This rearrangement joins TRBV20-1 to TRBJ1-2, with TRBD1 matching over 8 bases. The V segment lost 5 bases and the J segment 3 bases; nucleotides outside the gene matches: 8. The germline CDR1 and CDR2 sequences are DFQATT and SNEGSKA (reference sequence). This CDR3 is built from 14 residues. In nucleotides, the CDR3 is TGCAGTGCTGTTCGACAGGGGATGTACTATGGCTACACCTTC. Protein product: CSAVRQGMYYGYTF.

This clonotype was seen only a few times. The V call is TRBV20-1, the J call TRBJ2-7, with 9 nucleotides matching TRBD1. Germline V gives CDR1 DFQATT, CDR2 SNEGSKA (reference sequence). V dropped 3 bases and J dropped 2; count of bases not matched to a gene: 5. This CDR3 is built from 14 residues. CDR3 nucleotide sequence: TGCAGTGCTAGGGGGGACAGGGATCCCTACGAGCAGTACTTC. Its protein is CSARGDRDPYEQYF.

This chain joins TRBV2 and TRBJ1-2, with D possibly TRBD1 on 5 matching bases. V lost 10 bases, J lost 8 bases, and 17 bases lay in between. This CDR3 is 12 amino acids long. From germline, CDR1 is SNHLY and CDR2 FYNNEI. The CDR3 region is CATTRGAEGYTF. As DNA, the CDR3 is TGTGCCACGACGCGGGGCGCTGAGGGCTACACCTTC.

The chain employs TRBV29-1 and TRBJ1-3; D uncertain. The CDR3 runs to 9 residues. Germline CDR1 is SQVTM and CDR2 is ANQGSEA. Trimming pared 4 bases from V and 9 bases from J, leaving 4 bases between. The CDR3 DNA reads as TGCAGCGTTGTGGGCACCATATATTTT. Translating it yields CSVVGTIYF.

In this sample, this clonotype turned up a few times. The CDR3 loop reads CASSPTGYAREQYF. In DNA form, the CDR3 reads TGCGCCAGCAGCCCCACAGGGTACGCACGCGAGCAGTACTTC. The rearrangement links TRBV5-1 to TRBJ2-7; perhaps TRBD1 as D (6 bases). The V and J ends lost 4 bases and 6 bases respectively, with 17 bases between them. The germline V gene has CDR1 SGHRS and CDR2 YFSETQ. The CDR3 has 14 amino acids.